This TCR beta chain came from a study of technical replicates of blood from a few donors. Produced via immunoSEQ multiplex PCR; TCRdb's table is partial and in-frame only. The sample includes fewer than 75,000 clones, 85% to 90% of them seen just once. Sequencing was performed on PBMCs. The sequence derives from a human donor in good health. Some clones in this sample may be carry-over from other donors' samples.

The CDR3 protein is CASRFADSSGNTIYF. The CDR3 bases are TGTGCCAGTAGATTTGCTGATAGCTCTGGAAACACCATATATTTT. This chain joins TRBV19 and TRBJ1-3, with no clear D. V lost 6 bases and J 0 bases, leaving 12 bases between the germline ends. The germline V gene has CDR1 LNHDA and CDR2 SQIVND (reference sequence). The CDR3 sequence is 15 residues long.